Sequencing of this TCR beta chain was carried out in a study of blood T cell repertoires in COVID-19. As for the study in general: Whether acute or convalescent, the COVID-19 samples came from the United States, Italy and Spain. From T cells, B-cell-depleted T cells, or PBMCs came the material, which was cDNA or gDNA.

Per the original methods: Cell counts per sample came from amplifying reference gene primers. Produced via immunoSEQ multiplex PCR; TCRdb's table is partial and in-frame only. V and J calls and clone size come straight from that table; D and trimming were deduced from the DNA. The table shows more than 350,000 clones, with approximately 92% occurring only once. Donors in Cohort 3 who had recovered were those with two negative PCRs, healthcare professional clearance, or resolution of their symptoms. This TCR derives from a man in his late teens or twenties who had recovered from COVID-19. The source material was PBMCs or T cells enriched from blood (not recorded which).

CDR3 sequence reads: CATSRYYPTGPRRTNEKLFF. CDR3 in DNA: TGTGCCACCAGCAGATATTACCCGACAGGGCCGAGGCGGACTAATGAAAAACTGTTTTTT. The chain combines TRBV15 with TRBJ1-4; 7 nucleotides agree with TRBD1. CDR3 length: 20 amino acids. The V gene end was trimmed by 2 bases and the J gene end by 2 bases; junction bases not matched to a gene: 17. The germline gives CDR1 LNHNV, CDR2 YYDKDF (reference sequence).